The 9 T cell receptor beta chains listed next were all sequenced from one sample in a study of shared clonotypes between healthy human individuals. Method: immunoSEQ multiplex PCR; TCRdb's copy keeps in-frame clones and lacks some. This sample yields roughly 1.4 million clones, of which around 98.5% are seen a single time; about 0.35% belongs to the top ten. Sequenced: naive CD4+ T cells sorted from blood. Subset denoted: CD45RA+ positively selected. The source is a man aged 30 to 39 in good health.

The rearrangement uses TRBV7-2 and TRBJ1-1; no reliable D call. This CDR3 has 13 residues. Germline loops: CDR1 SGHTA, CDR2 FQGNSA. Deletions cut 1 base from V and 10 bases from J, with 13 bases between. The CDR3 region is CASSLVGLERAFF. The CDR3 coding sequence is TGTGCCAGCAGCTTAGTAGGATTGGAGCGAGCTTTCTTT.

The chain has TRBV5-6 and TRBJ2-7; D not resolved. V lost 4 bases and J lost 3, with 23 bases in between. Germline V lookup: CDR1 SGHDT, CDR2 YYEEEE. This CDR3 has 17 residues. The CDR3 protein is CASSHATWAAMGYEQYF. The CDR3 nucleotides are TGTGCCAGCAGCCATGCCACGTGGGCAGCAATGGGCTACGAGCAGTACTTC.

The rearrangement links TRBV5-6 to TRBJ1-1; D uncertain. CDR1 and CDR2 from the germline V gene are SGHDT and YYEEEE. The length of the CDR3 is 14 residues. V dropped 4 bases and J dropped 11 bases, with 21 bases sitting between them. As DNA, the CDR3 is TGTGCCAGCAGCCTCCGGGATACTATAAATCGGGCTTTCTTT. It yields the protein CASSLRDTINRAFF. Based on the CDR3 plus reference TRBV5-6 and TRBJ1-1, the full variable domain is DAGVTQSPTHLIKTRGQQVTLRCSPKSGHDTVSWYQQALGQGPQFIFQYYEEEERQRGNFPDRFSGHQFPNYSSELNVNALLLGDSALYLCASSLRDTINRAFFGQGTRLTVV.

The chain's CDR3 is CASSLAGYTDTQYF. DNA for the CDR3: TGTGCCAGCAGTCTAGCGGGATATACAGATACGCAGTATTTT. The chain is built from TRBV2 and TRBJ2-3, with TRBD2 matching over 9 bases. The germline V gene has CDR1 SNHLY and CDR2 FYNNEI. Trimming took 5 bases from V and 3 from J; bases not matched to a gene: 3. This CDR3 contains 14 residues.

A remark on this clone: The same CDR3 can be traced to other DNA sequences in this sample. DNA for the CDR3: TGTGCCAGCAGCCTGTTCCCTAACTACGAGCAGTACTTC. It encodes CASSLFPNYEQYF. This chain connects TRBV28 to TRBJ2-7; D is ambiguous. Germline CDR1 MDHEN, CDR2 SYDVKM. The CDR3 runs 13 residues. V lost 6 bases to trimming and J lost 3 bases, with 12 bases between them.

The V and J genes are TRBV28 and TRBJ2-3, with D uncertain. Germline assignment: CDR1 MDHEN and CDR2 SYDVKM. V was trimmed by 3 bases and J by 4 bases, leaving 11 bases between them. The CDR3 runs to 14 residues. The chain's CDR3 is CASSLYSLADTQYF. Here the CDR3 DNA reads TGTGCCAGCAGTTTGTACTCCCTTGCAGATACGCAGTATTTT. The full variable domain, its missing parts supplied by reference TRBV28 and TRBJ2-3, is DVKVTQSSRYLVKRTGEKVFLECVQDMDHENMFWYRQDPGLGLRLIYFSYDVKMKEKGDIPEGYSVSREKKERFSLILESASTNQTSMYLCASSLYSLADTQYFGPGTRLTVL.

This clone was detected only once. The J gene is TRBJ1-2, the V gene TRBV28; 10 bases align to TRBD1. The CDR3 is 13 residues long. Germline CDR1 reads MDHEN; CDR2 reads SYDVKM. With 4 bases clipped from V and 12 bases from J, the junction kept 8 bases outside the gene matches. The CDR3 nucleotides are TGTGCCAGCAGTTGGGACAGGGGATTAGTCAACACCTTC. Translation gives CASSWDRGLVNTF.

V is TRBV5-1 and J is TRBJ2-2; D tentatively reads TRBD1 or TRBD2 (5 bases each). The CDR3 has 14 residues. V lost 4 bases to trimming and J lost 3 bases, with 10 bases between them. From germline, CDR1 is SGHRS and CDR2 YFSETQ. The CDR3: CASSPRGDTGELFF. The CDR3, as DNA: TGCGCCAGCAGCCCGAGGGGAGACACCGGGGAGCTGTTTTTT.

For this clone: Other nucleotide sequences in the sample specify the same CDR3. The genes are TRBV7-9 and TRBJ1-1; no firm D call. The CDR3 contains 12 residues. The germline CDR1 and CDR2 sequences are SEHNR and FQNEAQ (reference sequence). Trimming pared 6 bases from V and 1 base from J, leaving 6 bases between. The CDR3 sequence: CASRAGNTEAFF. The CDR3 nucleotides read TGTGCCAGCAGGGCGGGGAACACTGAAGCTTTCTTT.